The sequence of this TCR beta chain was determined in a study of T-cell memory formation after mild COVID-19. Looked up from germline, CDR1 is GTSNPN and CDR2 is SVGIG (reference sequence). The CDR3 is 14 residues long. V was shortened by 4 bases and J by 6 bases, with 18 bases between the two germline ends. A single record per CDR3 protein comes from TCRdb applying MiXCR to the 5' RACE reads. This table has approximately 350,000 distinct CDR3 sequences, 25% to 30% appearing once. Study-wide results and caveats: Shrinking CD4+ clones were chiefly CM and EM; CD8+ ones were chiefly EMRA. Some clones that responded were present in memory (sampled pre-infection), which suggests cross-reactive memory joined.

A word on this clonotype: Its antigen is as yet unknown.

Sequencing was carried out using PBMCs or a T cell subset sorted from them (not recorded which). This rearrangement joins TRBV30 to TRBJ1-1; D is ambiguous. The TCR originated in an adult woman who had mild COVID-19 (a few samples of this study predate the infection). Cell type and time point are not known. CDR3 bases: TGTGCCTGGATTCTGACATCCGAATGGGCTGAAGCTTTCTTT. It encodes CAWILTSEWAEAFF.